This T cell receptor (beta chain) was captured in a study of blood T cell repertoires in COVID-19. In the study overall: Acute and convalescent COVID-19 samples came from the United States, Italy and Spain.

CDR1 is MGHRA, CDR2 YSYEKL, per germline. The V end was cut by 5 bases, the J end by 1 base, with 15 bases between. There are 16 residues in the CDR3. Libraries were prepared by immunoSEQ multiplex PCR; TCRdb keeps only in-frame clonotypes and omits some of them. Of approximately 220,000 clones in the sample, about 87% were seen once. This TCR was recovered from a man aged 55 to 70 who had recovered from COVID-19. The chain joins TRBV4-1 to TRBJ2-4; TRBD1 might be the D (5 bases). The specimen was peripheral blood. Here the CDR3 DNA reads TGCGCCAGCAGCTATGAGATGACAGATGCCAAAAACATTCAGTACTTC. Amino acid sequence: CASSYEMTDAKNIQYF.